Below, 10 T cell receptor beta chains from the same sample are listed, as sequenced in a study of blood T cell repertoires in COVID-19. Data came from immunoSEQ multiplex PCR; TCRdb stores just in-frame clones and leaves some out. In the table there are about 32,000 clones, more than 85% of which are singletons. The sample consisted of peripheral blood. The receptors come from a man aged 60-69 years with acute or convalescent COVID-19.

The J gene is TRBJ1-2, the V gene TRBV27, with TRBD1 as a possible D gene (5 bases). CDR1 is MNHEY and CDR2 is SMNVEV in the germline V gene (reference sequence). The CDR3 loop spans 17 amino acids. Trimming took off 8 bases at V and 0 bases at J, with 22 bases between the two ends. The CDR3 loop reads CASAPWGGEHTNYGYTF. The CDR3 region has the DNA TGTGCCAGCGCTCCTTGGGGGGGGGAACATACTAACTATGGCTACACCTTC.

The rearrangement joins TRBV23-1 to TRBJ2-7; the match to TRBD1 covers 10 bases. TRBV23-1 has ORF status, its function being uncertain. The CDR3 sequence is 16 residues long. V shed 3 bases, J shed 3 bases, and the junction held 8 bases outside the gene matches. This chain's CDR3 is CASSHRTGGRRYEQYF. In DNA form, the CDR3 reads TGCGCCAGCAGTCACCGGACAGGGGGGCGTCGCTACGAGCAGTACTTC.

V gene TRBV14 combines with J gene TRBJ1-4, with 9 bases identical to TRBD1. This CDR3 region has 16 residues. Trimming removed 0 bases from V and 7 bases from J; junction bases left unmatched: 6. Germline V lookup: CDR1 SGHDN, CDR2 FVKESK. The CDR3 loop reads CASSQDHTGGREKLFF. CDR3 bases: TGTGCCAGCAGCCAAGATCATACAGGGGGCCGTGAAAAACTGTTTTTT.

The CDR3 DNA reads TGCGCCAGCAGCCAAAGGAGCGGGAGGAGCCCCGATTCCTACAATGAGCAGTTCTTC. Its protein is CASSQRSGRSPDSYNEQFF. The chain is built from TRBV4-3 and TRBJ2-1, with 9 bases matching TRBD2. CDR3 size: 19 residues. Per the germline V gene, CDR1 is LGHNA and CDR2 is YSLEER. The trim removed 2 bases at V and 1 base at J, leaving 12 bases unmatched.

The J gene is TRBJ1-4, the V gene TRBV4-2; D call uncertain. This CDR3 comprises 14 residues. The V and J ends lost 1 base and 3 bases respectively, with 6 bases between them. The germline CDR1 and CDR2 sequences are LGHNA and YNFKEQ. CDR3 nucleotide sequence: TGTGCCAGCAGCCAAGGGCGGGCTAATGAAAAACTGTTTTTT. Its translation is CASSQGRANEKLFF.

The CDR3 coding sequence is TGTGCCAGCGGGAAAATGGGGGGTGAGTCGGAGACCCAGTACTTC. The encoded protein is CASGKMGGESETQYF. The chain has TRBV6-5 and TRBJ2-5; a possible D gene is TRBD2 (6 bases). The CDR3 contains 15 residues. From germline, CDR1 is MNHEY and CDR2 SVGAGI. Trimming shortened V by 8 bases and J by 5 bases, and 21 bases separated the two germline ends.

The chain recombines TRBV4-3 with TRBJ2-7; D perhaps matches TRBD1 (5 bases). The V and J ends lost 3 bases and 6 bases respectively, with 15 bases between them. CDR1 LGHNA and CDR2 YSLEER come from the germline V gene. The CDR3 runs to 14 residues. The CDR3 sequence: CASSHLHGAAEQYF. The CDR3 DNA sequence: TGCGCCAGCAGCCATCTCCATGGGGCCGCCGAGCAGTACTTC.

The J gene is TRBJ1-1, the V gene TRBV6-2 or TRBV6-3, with 8 bases that match TRBD1. There are 16 residues in the CDR3. V lost 6 bases, J lost 1 base, and 10 bases stayed unmatched. Germline V lookup: CDR1 MNHEY, CDR2 SVGEGT. As DNA, the CDR3 is TGTGCCAGCAGCCTTGGCAGGGGGCTAGGGAACACTGAAGCTTTCTTT. This codes for CASSLGRGLGNTEAFF.

This clone is medium-sized within its sample. J is TRBJ2-1 and V is TRBV28; tentatively, D is TRBD1 (6 bases). The CDR3 is made up of 15 amino acids. CDR1 and CDR2 (germline): MDHEN, SYDVKM. V gave up 5 bases and J gave up 9 bases, with 20 bases separating them. The DNA for the CDR3 is TGTGCCAGCAGTCCCTATGGACAGCCCTCTCCTGAGCAGTTCTTC. The encoded protein is CASSPYGQPSPEQFF. Looking up the rest from reference TRBV28 and TRBJ2-1 gives the full variable domain: DVKVTQSSRYLVKRTGEKVFLECVQDMDHENMFWYRQDPGLGLRLIYFSYDVKMKEKGDIPEGYSVSREKKERFSLILESASTNQTSMYLCASSPYGQPSPEQFFGPGTRLTVL.

The genes are TRBV6-2 or TRBV6-3 and TRBJ2-1; 9 bases agree with TRBD2. This CDR3 is built from 15 residues. After removal of 2 bases from V and 6 bases from J, the junction contained 5 bases not matched to a gene. Germline V CDR1 and CDR2: MNHEY, SVGEGT. This CDR3 reads CASSYGLAGTNEQFF. The CDR3 DNA follows: TGTGCCAGCAGTTACGGGCTAGCGGGAACCAATGAGCAGTTCTTC.